The rows below give T cell receptor beta chains drawn from one sample of a study of identical twins. Each CDR3 protein gets one entry after TCRdb re-called the 5' RACE reads with MiXCR. The data hold a few hundred thousand distinct CDR3 sequences, with 20% to 25% observed a single time. The same specimen was also included in a second study, on T cells expressing NK-cell markers.

The sample taken for sequencing was CD4+ T cells sorted from blood. These receptor sequences come from a woman younger than 35 in good health. CDR3s include the opening cysteine and the closing phenylalanine or tryptophan. Fields, in order: clone size, CDR3 length, D gene, V gene, J gene, CDR3 protein, CDR3 DNA. The D gene is left open where the match is weak. Size tells how often a clone was seen (once, few, many) or the class of an expanded clone, and some rows leave it out.

size: -
length: 13
D: -
V: TRBV10-3
J: TRBJ1-1
CDR3: CAKRRGLNTEAFF
DNA: TGTGCCAAAAGGAGAGGTTTGAACACTGAAGCTTTCTTT

size: -
length: 12
D: -
V: TRBV29-1
J: TRBJ1-1
CDR3: CSVDTGTGQAFF
DNA: TGCAGCGTTGATACTGGAACAGGGCAAGCTTTCTTT

size: -
length: 12
D: -
V: TRBV20-1
J: TRBJ2-7
CDR3: CSAPLPYAEQYF
DNA: TGCAGTGCCCCCCTACCTTATGCCGAGCAGTACTTC

size: -
length: 15
D: TRBD2
V: TRBV20-1
J: TRBJ2-3
CDR3: CSARGGGGGTYTQYF
DNA: TGCAGTGCTAGAGGAGGCGGGGGGGGAACTTATACGCAGTATTTT

size: few
length: 18
D: TRBD1
V: TRBV9
J: TRBJ2-3
CDR3: CASSRRPGTGTYTDTQYF
DNA: TGTGCCAGCAGCCGCCGTCCCGGGACAGGGACCTACACAGATACGCAGTATTTT

size: few
length: 14
D: TRBD1
V: TRBV12-3/TRBV12-4
J: TRBJ2-7
CDR3: CASTAGGPTYEQYF
DNA: TGTGCCAGCACCGCAGGGGGCCCAACCTACGAGCAGTACTTC

size: -
length: 15
D: -
V: TRBV7-8
J: TRBJ2-7
CDR3: CASSSLRRTSYEQYF
DNA: TGTGCCAGCAGCTCACTCAGGAGGACCAGCTACGAGCAGTACTTC

size: few
length: 18
D: TRBD2
V: TRBV3-1
J: TRBJ2-3
CDR3: CASSQRRLTSVGTDTQYF
DNA: TGTGCCAGCAGCCAGAGAAGGCTGACTAGCGTCGGCACAGATACGCAGTATTTT

size: -
length: 13
D: -
V: TRBV2
J: TRBJ2-1
CDR3: CASRGPPGNEQFF
DNA: TGTGCCAGCAGGGGTCCTCCGGGCAATGAGCAGTTCTTC

size: few
length: 15
D: -
V: TRBV9
J: TRBJ2-5
CDR3: CASSVSGAIQETQYF
DNA: TGTGCCAGCAGCGTTTCTGGGGCCATCCAAGAGACCCAGTACTTC

size: -
length: 13
D: -
V: TRBV20-1
J: TRBJ2-1
CDR3: CSASQPQGVKQFF
DNA: TGCAGTGCTAGTCAGCCACAGGGTGTAAAGCAGTTCTTC

size: once
length: 15
D: TRBD2
V: TRBV3-1
J: TRBJ2-4
CDR3: CASGPSGSAKNIQYF
DNA: TGTGCCAGCGGACCTAGCGGGAGTGCCAAAAACATTCAGTACTTC

size: -
length: 16
D: TRBD2
V: TRBV7-2
J: TRBJ2-7
CDR3: CASSLREALSSYEQYF
DNA: TGTGCCAGCAGCTTGCGGGAGGCTCTGAGCTCCTACGAGCAGTACTTC

size: few
length: 14
D: -
V: TRBV7-9
J: TRBJ1-5
CDR3: CASSGRTEYQPQHF
DNA: TGTGCCAGCAGCGGACGGACGGAGTATCAGCCCCAGCATTTT

size: -
length: 15
D: -
V: TRBV5-5
J: TRBJ2-1
CDR3: CASSQGGTSDYEQFF
DNA: TGTGCCAGCAGTCAGGGGGGGACGTCGGACTATGAGCAGTTCTTC

size: few
length: 12
D: -
V: TRBV29-1
J: TRBJ1-2
CDR3: CSVAGRTFGYTF
DNA: TGCAGCGTTGCGGGCAGGACCTTTGGCTACACCTTC

size: -
length: 13
D: -
V: TRBV29-1
J: TRBJ2-5
CDR3: CSVGPPGLETQYF
DNA: TGCAGCGTTGGACCCCCGGGGCTGGAGACCCAGTACTTC

size: few
length: 15
D: TRBD1
V: TRBV3-1
J: TRBJ1-2
CDR3: CASSLRDRVRVGYTF
DNA: TGTGCCAGCAGCCTACGGGACAGGGTACGGGTTGGCTACACCTTC

size: few
length: 16
D: TRBD1
V: TRBV6-2/TRBV6-3
J: TRBJ1-2
CDR3: CASSPRNRGLVYGYTF
DNA: TGTGCCAGCAGTCCGAGGAACAGGGGATTGGTCTATGGCTACACCTTC

size: -
length: 17
D: -
V: TRBV29-1
J: TRBJ2-5
CDR3: CSVEGGGTVPQPETQYF
DNA: TGCAGCGTTGAAGGGGGGGGGACAGTCCCTCAGCCCGAGACCCAGTACTTC

size: -
length: 13
D: -
V: TRBV20-1
J: TRBJ2-1
CDR3: CSARDWGADEQFF
DNA: TGCAGTGCTAGAGATTGGGGGGCGGATGAGCAGTTCTTC

size: many
length: 14
D: TRBD2
V: TRBV29-1
J: TRBJ2-1
CDR3: CSVARGRSYNEQFF
DNA: TGCAGCGTTGCGCGGGGGAGGTCCTACAATGAGCAGTTCTTC

size: -
length: 14
D: TRBD1
V: TRBV20-1
J: TRBJ1-5
CDR3: CSAYLSTGTQPQHF
DNA: TGCAGTGCTTACCTATCGACAGGGACTCAGCCCCAACATTTT

size: -
length: 16
D: -
V: TRBV10-3
J: TRBJ2-7
CDR3: CAISLLPATPLGEQYF
DNA: TGTGCCATCAGCCTACTTCCCGCGACCCCTTTGGGGGAGCAGTACTTC

size: few
length: 15
D: -
V: TRBV5-6
J: TRBJ2-5
CDR3: CASKGLQGKGETQYF
DNA: TGTGCCAGCAAGGGACTCCAGGGAAAGGGGGAGACCCAGTACTTC